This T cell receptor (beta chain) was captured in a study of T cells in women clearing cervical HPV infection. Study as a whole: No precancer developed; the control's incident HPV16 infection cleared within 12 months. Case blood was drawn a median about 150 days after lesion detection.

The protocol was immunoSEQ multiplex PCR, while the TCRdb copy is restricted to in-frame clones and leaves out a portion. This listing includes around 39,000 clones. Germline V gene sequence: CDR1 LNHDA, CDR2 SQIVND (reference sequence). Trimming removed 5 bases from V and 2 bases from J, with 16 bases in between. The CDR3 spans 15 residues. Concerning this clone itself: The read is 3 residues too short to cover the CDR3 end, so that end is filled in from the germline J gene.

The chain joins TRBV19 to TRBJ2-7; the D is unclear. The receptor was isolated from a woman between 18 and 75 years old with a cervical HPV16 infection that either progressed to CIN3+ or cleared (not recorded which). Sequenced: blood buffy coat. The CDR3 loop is CASSLTAADTYEQYF. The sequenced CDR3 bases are TGTGCCAGTAGTCTCACCGCGGCAGATACCTACGAG.